The 9 T cell receptor beta chains given below trace back to one sample, sequenced in a study of OX40 agonist ivuxolimab in advanced cancers. Library preparation was by the immunoSEQ multiplex PCR assay. TCRdb took over this immuneACCESS table, retaining in-frame rearrangements with V and J assigned. Such tables are incomplete; in checked studies, under half of the missing clones stem from an unresolved V gene, and the remainder is unexplained. The sample table contains 72,000 or so clones; only one count was recorded for around 90% of them. Of the sample, approximately 1.3% is held by the ten largest clones. Sequences were derived from CD4+ or CD8+ T cells sorted from blood, sampled in a trial of the OX40 agonist ivuxolimab. Source of these receptors: an adult with an advanced solid tumor such as melanoma, head and neck, liver or kidney cancer.

The chain combines TRBV19 with TRBJ2-5; D is unresolved. The CDR3 runs 12 residues. V gave up 1 base and J gave up 4 bases, with 4 bases separating them. The germline V gene has CDR1 LNHDA and CDR2 SQIVND (reference sequence). CDR3 coding DNA: TGTGCCAGTAGTATAGCTGGAGAGACCCAGTACTTC. Its translation: CASSIAGETQYF.

The CDR3 sequence: CAGGAWTSNTGELFF. CDR3 bases: TGTGCCGGGGGAGCTTGGACGAGCAACACCGGGGAGCTGTTTTTT. The chain recombines TRBV30 with TRBJ2-2; D is perhaps TRBD1 or TRBD2 (5 bases each). The CDR3 sequence is 15 residues long. Between the trimmed V and J ends, which lost 8 bases and 2 bases, there was a span of 18 bases. Germline assignment: CDR1 GTSNPN and CDR2 SVGIG (reference sequence).

The chain joins TRBV28 to TRBJ1-2; TRBD1 matches 10 bases. The CDR3 has 13 residues. Germline V gives CDR1 MDHEN, CDR2 SYDVKM. Trimming removed 6 bases from V and 7 bases from J; junction bases left unmatched: 5. DNA of the CDR3: TGTGCCAGCAGCTTGACAGGGGGCTTTGGCTACACCTTC. Translation: CASSLTGGFGYTF.

V is TRBV11-2 and J is TRBJ2-1; D may correspond to TRBD1 or TRBD2 (5 bases each). Looked up from germline, CDR1 is SGHAT and CDR2 is FQNNGV. V was clipped by 1 base and J by 4 bases, with 11 bases between them. The CDR3 extends over 15 amino acids. Written as DNA, the CDR3 is TGTGCCAGCAGCTTAGTGAGGGGCGGTTACAATGAGCAGTTCTTC. This translates into CASSLVRGGYNEQFF.

The V gene is TRBV7-6, the J gene TRBJ1-4; no reliable D call. The CDR3 is 15 residues long. CDR1 and CDR2 (germline): SGHVS, FNYEAQ. The V end lost 4 bases, the J end lost 8 bases, and 17 bases lay between the germline ends. The CDR3 protein is CASSSPFGVQEKLFF. The CDR3 DNA reads TGTGCCAGCAGCTCCCCTTTTGGGGTCCAAGAAAAACTGTTTTTT.

This chain links TRBV5-1 with TRBJ2-7; 8 nucleotides line up with TRBD1. J gave up 4 bases and V 2 bases, and 5 bases lay outside the gene matches. CDR1 is SGHRS, CDR2 YFSETQ, per germline. This CDR3 comprises 14 residues. The CDR3: CASSLPDRVYEQYF. DNA for the CDR3: TGCGCCAGCAGCTTACCGGACAGGGTATACGAGCAGTACTTC.

In its sample, this clone was seen once. This rearrangement joins TRBV18 to TRBJ2-3; D tentatively reads TRBD1 or TRBD2 (5 bases each). Trimming pared 6 bases from V and 2 bases from J, leaving 9 bases between. CDR1 is KGHSH, CDR2 LQKENI, per germline. This CDR3 is 13 amino acids long. The CDR3 loop is CASSVGVTDTQYF. As DNA, the CDR3 is TGTGCCAGCTCGGTGGGGGTCACAGATACGCAGTATTTT.

The gene calls are TRBV7-2 and TRBJ1-2; D possibly corresponds to TRBD1 (5 bases). The CDR3 runs 12 residues. Per the germline V gene, CDR1 is SGHTA and CDR2 is FQGNSA. V was shortened by 5 bases and J by 4 bases, with 8 bases between the two germline ends. In nucleotides, the CDR3 is TGTGCCAGCAGCATAGACAGCTATGGCTACACCTTC. As protein: CASSIDSYGYTF.

V usage is TRBV19 and J usage is TRBJ1-2, with D possibly being TRBD1 (5 bases). Germline V gene sequence: CDR1 LNHDA, CDR2 SQIVND (reference sequence). The CDR3 runs 13 residues. V lost 9 bases, J lost 4 bases, and 15 bases lay in between. CDR3 nucleotides: TGTGCCAGCCGGTTGGCGCAGGGCTATGGCTACACCTTC. This translates into CASRLAQGYGYTF. The variable domain in full, completed from reference TRBV19 and TRBJ1-2, reads DGGITQSPKYLFRKEGQNVTLSCEQNLNHDAMYWYRQDPGQGLRLIYYSQIVNDFQKGDIAEGYSVSREKKESFPLTVTSAQKNPTAFYLCASRLAQGYGYTFGSGTRLTVV.